Given below is one TCR beta chain in context. The antigen remains unidentified. J lost 0 bases, V lost 5 bases, and 7 bases had no gene match. This CDR3 region has 17 residues. Germline assignment: CDR1 SGHVS and CDR2 FQNEAQ. The sample comes from a study of cytomegalovirus exposure and HLA in healthy donors. With 60 Vbeta and 13 Jbeta primers, the PCR was carried out. Here immunoSEQ multiplex PCR was the method, and the copy in TCRdb shows in-frame clones only, minus some. The sample consists of some 150,000 clones, 50% to 75% of them appearing once. Findings and limits, study-wide: Researchers counted 150 to 200 TCR beta chains as cytomegalovirus-associated. Confirmation in vitro established that a few CMV-associated chains were specific for CMV antigens. As was reported, the HLA-A and HLA-B alleles of most subjects were accurately predicted from TCR beta sequences.

The clonotype was recovered from a woman younger than 45 in good health and CMV-seropositive. Sequenced input: PBMCs. The genes are TRBV7-8 and TRBJ2-5; 12 bases line up with TRBD2. CDR3 amino acids: CASSRPRLAGDQETQYF. The CDR3 DNA follows: TGTGCCAGCAGCCGACCCCGACTAGCGGGGGACCAAGAGACCCAGTACTTC.